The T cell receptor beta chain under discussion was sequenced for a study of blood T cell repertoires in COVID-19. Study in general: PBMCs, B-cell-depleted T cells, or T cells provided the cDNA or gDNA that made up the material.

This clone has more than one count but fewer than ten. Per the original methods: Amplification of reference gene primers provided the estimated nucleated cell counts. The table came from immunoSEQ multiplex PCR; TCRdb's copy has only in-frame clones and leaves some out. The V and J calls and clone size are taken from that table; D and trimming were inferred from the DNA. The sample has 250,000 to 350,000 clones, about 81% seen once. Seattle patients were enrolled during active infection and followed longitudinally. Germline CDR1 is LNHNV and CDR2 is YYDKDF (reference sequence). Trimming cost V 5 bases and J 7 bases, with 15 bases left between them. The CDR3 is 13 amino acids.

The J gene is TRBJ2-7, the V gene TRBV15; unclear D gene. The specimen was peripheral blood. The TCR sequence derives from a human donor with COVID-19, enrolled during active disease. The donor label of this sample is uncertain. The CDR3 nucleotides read TGTGCCACCAGCCCCCGCCCCCCACAGGAGCAGTACTTC. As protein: CATSPRPPQEQYF. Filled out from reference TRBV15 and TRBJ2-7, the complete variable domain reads DAMVIQNPRYQVTQFGKPVTLSCSQTLNHNVMYWYQQKSSQAPKLLFHYYDKDFNNEADTPDNFQSRRPNTSFCFLDIRSPGLGDTAMYLCATSPRPPQEQYFGPGTRLTVT.